This TCR beta chain appears in the sequencing data of a study of T cells after yellow fever vaccination (dated by TCRdb to 2018 to 2020). Background on the whole study: The SMART-Seq v4 Ultra Low Input RNA kit was used to prepare libraries from fractions with low cell numbers. To follow T-cell clones before and after both primary and booster YFV17D yellow fever vaccination, bulk TCR alpha and beta repertoires underwent longitudinal sequencing. Two healthy male donors made up the cohort, one aged 18 to 29 years and the other aged 30 to 40 years. Bulk PBMC replicates and cell subsets were isolated from blood drawn at multiple timepoints before and after both primary and secondary immunization.

To note about this clonotype: Its target antigen remains unknown. Base qualities are missing; no much larger clone stands one base away.

The treatment or condition label for this specimen denotes: live attenuated yellow fever vaccine strain. Two biological replicates of bulk PBMCs were collected at each blood-draw timepoint. A standard Ficoll-Paque protocol was used to isolate PBMCs from peripheral blood. TriZol was used to extract RNA from bulk PBMCs, CD4 and CD8 fractions, and dextramer-positive and dextramer-negative fractions. V and J are truncated by 6 bases and 5 bases respectively, leaving an intervening sequence of 24 bases. The CDR3 runs 17 residues from the cysteine to the phenylalanine. Only the CDR3 DNA stays, 51 bases, in frame from base 1. Looking up the germline V gene (reference sequence) yields CDR1 MNHEY and CDR2 SMNVEV. Synthesis of TCR cDNA relied on 5'RACE template switching, a step that introduced a universal primer site along with unique molecular identifiers. cDNA synthesis was primed from both the TCR alpha and TCR beta constant segments. Libraries were amplified in two PCR steps, with sample barcodes and sequencing adapters added in the second step. Sequencing of libraries was done on Illumina HiSeq 2500 (2x100 bp) or NovaSeq (2x150 bp). The source study handled its data this way. MIGEC was used to demultiplex reads and collapse the reads into UMI consensus sequences, and MiXCR was used for V(D)J alignment. Clonotypes responding to the vaccine were identified with edgeR on replicate PBMC samples, with the criteria of FDR below 0.01 and a log2 fold change above 5 up to day 15. Each bulk clonotype was labeled CD4 or CD8 based on which sequenced repertoire, CD4 or CD8, contained the clonotype at higher abundance. TCRdb handled the public reads itself, with Q25 trimming in fastp and clone calling in MiXCR, and kept productive beta chains. Duplicate CDR3 protein sequences are folded into a single record with the most common DNA and genes. These V and J calls derive from TCRdb rather than the authors' analysis. The sample records roughly 520,000 distinct CDR3 sequences, roughly 22% of which are singletons. Together, the top ten hold about 16% of the sample.

Study-wide conclusions, independent of this receptor: A small fraction of clonotypes appeared in both the CD4 and CD8 compartments, likely as a result of convergent recombination. Because the study included only a couple of donors, the extent to which the findings can be generalized is limited. Most clones expanded after primary vaccination (approximately 97% of CD4 and roughly 90% of CD8) were re-detected after the booster, suggesting that broad memory maintenance occurred. FACS-sorted repertoires could contain abundant contaminating clonotypes from the bulk population, so computational filtering was required. The secondary T-cell response was weaker than the primary response but faster, peaking on day 5 instead of day 15.

This clonotype was obtained from a man younger than 35 who received the YFV17D yellow fever vaccine. The specimen comprised PBMCs, sampled roughly 20 days after the first yellow fever vaccination. The sequence is built from TRBV27 and TRBJ2-3, with the D call tentatively TRBD1 or TRBD2, each fitting 6 bases. The base sequence is TGTGCCAGCAGGGTGGGGGCTCCAATTAGCGGTGGAGATACGCAGTATTTT. Its protein product is CASRVGAPISGGDTQYF.